A single sample gave rise to the 4 T cell receptor beta chains below, sequenced in a study of blood T cells in healthy people across ages. Through a sample-barcoded 5' primer and a J-beta primer mix, a second PCR was run for roughly 6 to 11 cycles. TCRdb re-analysed the 5' RACE reads in MiXCR, keeping a single row per CDR3 protein. The sample includes hundreds of thousands of distinct CDR3 sequences, roughly 32% seen only once; the top ten take 15%. The sequencing sample was made of blood. These receptors all stem from a woman aged 80 or older in good health.

This clonotype appeared a few times. This chain links TRBV28 with TRBJ1-2; the match to TRBD1 covers 8 bases. The trim removed 7 bases at V and 5 bases at J, leaving 9 bases unmatched. Germline V CDR1 and CDR2: MDHEN, SYDVKM. This CDR3 spans 14 amino acids. Here the CDR3 reads CASIRQGAGYGYTF. In nucleotides, the CDR3 is TGTGCCAGCATAAGGCAGGGGGCTGGGTATGGCTACACCTTC.

The chain couples TRBV30 to TRBJ1-4, with D possibly TRBD1 on 5 matching bases. Germline values: CDR1 GTSNPN, CDR2 SVGIG (reference sequence). V was cut by 4 bases and J by 0 bases, with 9 bases left in between. The CDR3 has 14 residues. This chain's CDR3 is CAWNGQATNEKLFF. CDR3 nucleotides: TGTGCCTGGAACGGACAAGCAACTAATGAAAAACTGTTTTTT.

The chain carries TRBV5-6 and TRBJ2-5; the D gene is possibly TRBD2 (5 bases). In germline, CDR1 is SGHDT, CDR2 YYEEEE. The germline V and J ends were trimmed by 4 bases and 2 bases, with 15 bases remaining between them. This CDR3 region has 15 residues. The CDR3 region is CASSRPLGLQETQYF. The CDR3 DNA reads as TGTGCCAGCAGCCGGCCCCTCGGACTTCAAGAGACCCAGTACTTC.

This clonotype was seen ten or more times. The chain couples TRBV6-1 to TRBJ2-5; either TRBD1 or TRBD2 may fit D (6 bases each). V lost 2 bases and J 0 bases, leaving 13 bases between the germline ends. From germline, CDR1 is MNHNS and CDR2 SASEGT. The CDR3 extends over 16 amino acids. Here the CDR3 DNA reads TGTGCCAGCAGTGAATTAACAGGGAGGAACCAAGAGACCCAGTACTTC. It translates to CASSELTGRNQETQYF.